These T cell receptor beta chains were read from a single sample in a study of blood T cell repertoires in COVID-19. Profiling relied on immunoSEQ multiplex PCR, and the TCRdb table lists in-frame clones only, not all of them. Of fewer than 400,000 clones listed, 70% to 90% are singletons. Material for sequencing was PBMCs or T cells enriched from blood (not recorded which). The source is a man aged 30 to 39 who had recovered from COVID-19. CDR3s include the opening cysteine and the closing phenylalanine or tryptophan. D genes are given only for firm matches. Clone size is shown for a subset of rows, as once, few, many or a class of expanded clone.

v_gene,j_gene,d_gene,abundance,CDR3nt,CDR3aa
TRBV3-1/TRBV3-2,TRBJ2-7,TRBD1,once,TGTGCCAGCAGCCCGTGGGACAGAGTTTACGAGCAGTACTTC,CASSPWDRVYEQYF
TRBV5-1,TRBJ1-2,NA,NA,TGCGCCAGCAGCTCGATTTCGGCGGGCTATGGCTACACCTTC,CASSSISAGYGYTF
TRBV10-2,TRBJ1-5,TRBD1,NA,TGCGCCAGCAGTAGGGGACAGGGGGGCAATCAGCCCCAGCATTTT,CASSRGQGGNQPQHF
TRBV11-2,TRBJ1-6,NA,few,TGTGCCAGCAGCTTAGTGTCCGGGGTCCAAGATTCACCCCTCCACTTT,CASSLVSGVQDSPLHF
TRBV10-3,TRBJ1-2,NA,NA,TGTGCCATCAGTGAGTCGACAGTTAACTATGGCTACACCTTC,CAISESTVNYGYTF
TRBV6-6,TRBJ2-1,TRBD2,NA,TGTGCCAGCTGGGCTAGCGGGGGCAATGAGCAGTTCTTC,CASWASGGNEQFF
TRBV2,TRBJ2-7,TRBD2,NA,TGTGCCAGCAGCGCAAGGACTAGCGGCGGCGAGCAGTACTTC,CASSARTSGGEQYF
TRBV2,TRBJ1-3,TRBD1,NA,TGTGCCAGCAGGGGGGACAGTGGAAACACCATATATTTT,CASRGDSGNTIYF
TRBV9,TRBJ2-1,TRBD2,NA,TGTGCCAGCAGCAAAGATTTGGGACTAGCGGGGGGGAGCTCCTACAATGAGCAGTTCTTC,CASSKDLGLAGGSSYNEQFF
TRBV7-9,TRBJ2-7,NA,NA,TGTGCCAGCAGTCTCGGGGGGCTCGGACGTGGGTACGAGCAGTACTTC,CASSLGGLGRGYEQYF
TRBV15,TRBJ1-1,TRBD1,NA,TGTGCCACCAGCAGAGCCGAGGGGGCAGCTTTCTTT,CATSRAEGAAFF
TRBV29-1,TRBJ1-2,NA,NA,TGCAGCGTTCACAATACGAACTATGGCTACACCTTC,CSVHNTNYGYTF
TRBV18,TRBJ1-2,NA,NA,TGTGCCAGCTCACCAAATACAGGGTCTCCTAGGTATGGCTACACCTTC,CASSPNTGSPRYGYTF
TRBV12-3/TRBV12-4,TRBJ1-1,NA,once,TGTGCCAGCAGCCGGGGACAGAACACTGAAGCTTTCTTT,CASSRGQNTEAFF
TRBV7-2,TRBJ2-3,TRBD2,NA,TGTGCCAGCAGCTTATCGTCCTCGGGGGGGCCGGCAGATACGCAGTATTTT,CASSLSSSGGPADTQYF
TRBV7-9,TRBJ1-6,TRBD1,NA,TGTGCCAGCAGCCCTGGGCGGGACAGGGAATATAATTCACCCCTCCACTTT,CASSPGRDREYNSPLHF
TRBV7-8,TRBJ2-1,TRBD2,NA,TGTGCCAGCAGCCGATCTAGCGGGGGGGTAAATGAGCAGTTCTTC,CASSRSSGGVNEQFF
TRBV18,TRBJ2-2,NA,NA,TGTGCCAGCTCACCCGACACCGGGGAGCTGTTTTTT,CASSPDTGELFF
TRBV20-1,TRBJ2-7,TRBD2,NA,TGCAGTGCCCTAGGGAGGGTCGAGCAGTACTTC,CSALGRVEQYF
TRBV7-7,TRBJ2-5,TRBD2,NA,TGTGCTAGCAGCACGGGACTAGCCTTAGAGACCCAGTACTTC,CASSTGLALETQYF
TRBV2,TRBJ2-1,TRBD2,NA,TGTGCCAGCAGATCGACTAGCGGGGAGGGCAATGAGCAGTTCTTC,CASRSTSGEGNEQFF
TRBV5-1,TRBJ2-7,NA,NA,TGCGCCAGCAGCAATGGTTTTAGCTCCTACGAGCAGTACTTC,CASSNGFSSYEQYF
TRBV6-5,TRBJ1-5,TRBD1,NA,TGTGCCAGCAATAGACAGGGCCAGCCCCAGCATTTT,CASNRQGQPQHF
TRBV10-3,TRBJ2-7,NA,NA,TGTGCCATCAGTGAGTCGAACTGGGAGGAGCAGTACTTC,CAISESNWEEQYF
TRBV4-2,TRBJ2-1,NA,NA,TGTGCCAGCAGCCAAGATTTCCGGGGGGCCTCCTACAATGAGCAGTTCTTC,CASSQDFRGASYNEQFF
TRBV9,TRBJ1-2,NA,NA,TGTGCCAGCAGCGTAGTTCTTGGAGGGGACGCCGCTAACTATGGCTACACCTTC,CASSVVLGGDAANYGYTF
TRBV9,TRBJ2-3,NA,NA,TGTGCCAGCAGCGGAATTGGGGGGGCTAGCACAGATACGCAGTATTTT,CASSGIGGASTDTQYF
TRBV5-1,TRBJ2-3,TRBD1,NA,TGCGCCAGCAGCTTTCGGGGACAGGAACCAAACACAGATACGCAGTATTTT,CASSFRGQEPNTDTQYF
TRBV4-2,TRBJ2-5,NA,NA,TGTGCCAGCAGCCAAGCCGTAGCGGCAATACAAGAGACCCAGTACTTC,CASSQAVAAIQETQYF
TRBV9,TRBJ2-7,NA,NA,TGTGCCAGCAGCGCCAAACCAGACAGCTACGAGCAGTACTTC,CASSAKPDSYEQYF
TRBV29-1,TRBJ1-5,TRBD1,NA,TGCAGCGTAGGACAGGGGGACAATCAGCCCCAGCATTTT,CSVGQGDNQPQHF
TRBV12-3/TRBV12-4,TRBJ1-2,NA,NA,TGTGCCAGCAGTTCGCGGCCCGGGGGTGGCTACACCTTC,CASSSRPGGGYTF
TRBV6-4,TRBJ1-5,TRBD1,NA,TGTGCCAGCAGGGCCGGGACAGCGAAGCTCAATCAGCCCCAGCATTTT,CASRAGTAKLNQPQHF
TRBV2,TRBJ1-1,NA,NA,TGTGCCACCAAGGGGGATCTGAACACTGAAGCTTTCTTT,CATKGDLNTEAFF
TRBV7-8,TRBJ2-7,NA,few,TGTGCCAGCAGCTCAACCTACGAGCAGTACTTC,CASSSTYEQYF
TRBV2,TRBJ2-1,TRBD2,NA,TGTGCCAGCAGTCTAAGACTAGCGGGGGGGGCCTACAATGAGCAGTTCTTC,CASSLRLAGGAYNEQFF
TRBV7-9,TRBJ1-4,NA,NA,TGTGCCAGCAGCTTAATGGGGGGAACTAATGAAAAACTGTTTTTT,CASSLMGGTNEKLFF
TRBV19,TRBJ1-4,NA,NA,TGTGCCAGTAGTATCGTCACTAATGAAAAACTGTTTTTT,CASSIVTNEKLFF
TRBV27,TRBJ2-3,NA,once,TGTGCCAGCAGTTTCGCGCCGGCAGATACGCAGTATTTT,CASSFAPADTQYF
TRBV13,TRBJ1-1,TRBD1,NA,TGTGCCAGCAGCCGAGTCGGGTCAGGGGGATTTAACACTGAAGCTTTCTTT,CASSRVGSGGFNTEAFF
TRBV19,TRBJ1-2,NA,NA,TGTGCCAGTAGTATAGGAAGGGGCTATGGCTACACCTTC,CASSIGRGYGYTF
TRBV14,TRBJ1-2,NA,NA,TGTGCCAGCAGCCTCGGGTCTTATGGCTACACCTTC,CASSLGSYGYTF
TRBV29-1,TRBJ2-5,NA,NA,TGCAGCGTTTCTACCGGGAGAGAGACCCAGTACTTC,CSVSTGRETQYF
TRBV3-1/TRBV3-2,TRBJ2-3,NA,NA,TGTGCCAGCAGCCAAGACTCTCCCACAGATACGCAGTATTTT,CASSQDSPTDTQYF
TRBV14,TRBJ1-1,NA,NA,TGTGCCAGCAGCCCGACAGGAAGCGTCTCTTTGAACACTGAAGCTTTCTTT,CASSPTGSVSLNTEAFF
TRBV7-2,TRBJ1-1,TRBD1,NA,TGTGCCAGCAGCTCACAGGGGTCTTTGAACACTGAAGCTTTCTTT,CASSSQGSLNTEAFF
TRBV11-2,TRBJ2-3,NA,once,TGTGCCAGCAGCTTAGGGGCTTCGGGGACTTCAAGCACAGATACGCAGTATTTT,CASSLGASGTSSTDTQYF
TRBV11-3,TRBJ2-5,NA,NA,TGTGCCAGCAGCTTGTCGAGCCAAGAGACCCAGTACTTC,CASSLSSQETQYF
TRBV9,TRBJ2-1,TRBD2,NA,TGTGCCAGCAGCGTTGTTGGGACTAGTATTAGAAATGAGCAGTTCTTC,CASSVVGTSIRNEQFF
TRBV7-8,TRBJ2-1,NA,NA,TGTGCCAGCAGCTTTTTTGCCACGGGATTCACGGGGCAGTTCTTC,CASSFFATGFTGQFF
TRBV19,TRBJ1-2,TRBD1,NA,TGTGCCAGTAGAACGACAGGGAACTATGGCTACACCTTC,CASRTTGNYGYTF
TRBV28,TRBJ1-3,NA,NA,TGTGCCAGCAGTTTGTTTTCTGGGGCAACCTCTGGAAACACCATATATTTT,CASSLFSGATSGNTIYF